This T cell receptor (beta chain) was obtained from a study of radiation and T cells in renal cell carcinoma. Regarding this clone: A junction boundary mismatches the germline segment, possibly from a read error.

The CDR3 extends over 16 amino acids. CDR1 is SSHAT, CDR2 FNYEAQ, per germline (reference sequence). Described time point: baseline pretreatment blood. Treatment defined: 15 Gy SBRT to primary tumor, nephrectomy 4 weeks later. Blood was sampled at baseline, 2 weeks and 4 weeks after SBRT. Assay used: immunoSEQ multiplex PCR; TCRdb lists only in-frame clones, some missing. The data show roughly 130,000 clones, with more than 70% seen just once and more than 10% held by the top ten. The clonotype was recovered from a woman aged 45 to 65 with renal cell carcinoma. The input for sequencing was blood, taken from a patient whose treatment included radiotherapy and nephrectomy. V gene TRBV7-7 combines with J gene TRBJ2-2, with D uncertain. The CDR3 region has the DNA TGTGCTAGCAGCCCCCGACGGACCACGAACACCGGGGAGCTGTTTTTT. This encodes CASSPRRTTNTGELFF.